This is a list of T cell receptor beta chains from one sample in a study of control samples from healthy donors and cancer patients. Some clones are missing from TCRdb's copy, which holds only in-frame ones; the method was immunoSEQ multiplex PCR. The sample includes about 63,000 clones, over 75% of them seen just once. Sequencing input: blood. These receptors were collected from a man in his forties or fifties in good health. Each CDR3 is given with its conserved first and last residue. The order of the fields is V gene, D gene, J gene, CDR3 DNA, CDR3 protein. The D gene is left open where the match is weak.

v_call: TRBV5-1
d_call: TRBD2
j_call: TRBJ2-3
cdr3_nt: TGCGCCAGCAGCTTGGTTAGCGGGGGTCTTACAGATACGCAGTATTTT
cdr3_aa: CASSLVSGGLTDTQYF

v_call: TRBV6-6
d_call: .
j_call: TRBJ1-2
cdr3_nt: TGTGCCAGCAGTTACTCGGCAGCTGGCTACACCTTC
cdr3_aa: CASSYSAAGYTF

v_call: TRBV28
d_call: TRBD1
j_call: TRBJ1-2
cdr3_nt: TGTGCCAGCAGTTTTGGGACAGCGACTAACTATGGCTACACCTTC
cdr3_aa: CASSFGTATNYGYTF

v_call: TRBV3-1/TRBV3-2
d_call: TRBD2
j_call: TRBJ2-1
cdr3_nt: TGTGCCAGCAGCCCCCTATTGCGGGGGGGCCACAATGAGCAGTTCTTC
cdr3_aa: CASSPLLRGGHNEQFF

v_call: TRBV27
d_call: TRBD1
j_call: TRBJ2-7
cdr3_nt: TGTGCCAGCAGTTTAAGTTGGGACAGGGCCCACGAGCAGTACTTC
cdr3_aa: CASSLSWDRAHEQYF

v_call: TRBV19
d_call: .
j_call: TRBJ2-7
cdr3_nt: TGTGCCAGTAGTCCCCCCGGGGCAGTCTACGAGCAGTACTTC
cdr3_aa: CASSPPGAVYEQYF

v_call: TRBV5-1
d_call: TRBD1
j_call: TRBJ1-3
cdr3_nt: TGCGCCAGCAGCGGGGACAGGGGCAACACCATATATTTT
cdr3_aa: CASSGDRGNTIYF

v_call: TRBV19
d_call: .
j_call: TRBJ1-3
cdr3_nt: TGTGCCAGTAGCCCCGGACGGATGGGAAACACCATATATTTT
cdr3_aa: CASSPGRMGNTIYF

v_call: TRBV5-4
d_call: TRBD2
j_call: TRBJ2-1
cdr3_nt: TGTGCCAGCAGCTTTGGGACTAGCGGTTACAATGAGCAGTTCTTC
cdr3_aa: CASSFGTSGYNEQFF

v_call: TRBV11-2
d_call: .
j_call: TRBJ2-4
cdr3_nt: TGTGCCAGCAGCTTAGAGGGGTTGGTCGAAAACATTCAGTACTTC
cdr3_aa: CASSLEGLVENIQYF

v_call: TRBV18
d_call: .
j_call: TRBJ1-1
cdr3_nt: TGTGCCAGCTCACTCACTGTGGCTGAAGCTTTCTTT
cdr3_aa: CASSLTVAEAFF

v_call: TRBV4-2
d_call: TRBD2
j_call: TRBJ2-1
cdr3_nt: TGTGCCAGCAGCCAAGAGGGGCCTAGCGGGAGCCTTCGTATGGAGTTCTTC
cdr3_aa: CASSQEGPSGSLRMEFF

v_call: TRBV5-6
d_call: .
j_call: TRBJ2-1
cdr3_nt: TGTGCCAGCAGCTCCCTTTGGGTGGGTTTAGGTGAGCAGTTCTTC
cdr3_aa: CASSSLWVGLGEQFF

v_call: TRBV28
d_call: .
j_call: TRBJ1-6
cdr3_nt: TGTGCCAGCAGTACTTACAGGGCCCGGGGTTCACCCCTCCACTTT
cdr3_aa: CASSTYRARGSPLHF

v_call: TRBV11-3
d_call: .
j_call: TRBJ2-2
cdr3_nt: TGTGCCAGCAGCTCAATTAGCGGAAACACCGGGGAGCTGTTTTTT
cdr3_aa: CASSSISGNTGELFF

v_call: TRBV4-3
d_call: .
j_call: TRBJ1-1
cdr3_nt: TGCGCCAGCAGCTCACACAGGGAGATGAACACTGAAGCTTTCTTT
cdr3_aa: CASSSHREMNTEAFF

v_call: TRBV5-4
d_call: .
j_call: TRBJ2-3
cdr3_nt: TGTGCCAGCAGCTTGTTCCTGACAGATACGCAGTATTTT
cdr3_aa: CASSLFLTDTQYF